Following are 29 T cell receptor beta chains from one sample sequenced in a study of identical twins. TCRdb processed the 5' RACE reads anew with MiXCR; each CDR3 protein has one entry. The sample consists of more than 1.5 million distinct CDR3 sequences, about 32% of them appearing once. The sample was cord blood. The receptors were gathered from a newborn girl in good health.

The V gene is TRBV2, the J gene TRBJ1-1; D is undetermined. CDR1 SNHLY and CDR2 FYNNEI come from the germline V gene. Trimming pared 7 bases from V and 1 base from J, leaving 13 bases between. The CDR3 consists of 14 residues. CDR3 in DNA: TGTGCCAGCAAGGGAACAGCCCCGAACACTGAAGCTTTCTTT. Translating it yields CASKGTAPNTEAFF. Looking up the rest from reference TRBV2 and TRBJ1-1 gives the full variable domain: EPEVTQTPSHQVTQMGQEVILRCVPISNHLYFYWYRQILGQKVEFLVSFYNNEISEKSEIFDDQFSVERPDGSNFTLKIRSTKLEDSAMYFCASKGTAPNTEAFFGQGTRLTVV.

The chain has TRBV20-1 and TRBJ1-1, with D perhaps matching TRBD1 (5 bases). Germline values: CDR1 DFQATT, CDR2 SNEGSKA (reference sequence). Between the trimmed V and J ends, which lost 6 bases and 4 bases, there was a span of 24 bases. This CDR3 is built from 16 residues. CDR3 sequence: CSARVANRYYFTEAFF. The CDR3 region has the DNA TGCAGTGCCAGGGTAGCGAACAGATATTATTTCACTGAAGCTTTCTTT.

This clonotype was seen only a few times. For the CDR3, the DNA is TGTGCCATCAGTGAGTCGGGAGGGCTTGACAATGAGCAGTTCTTC. This encodes CAISESGGLDNEQFF. The chain joins TRBV10-3 to TRBJ2-1, with 7 bases matching TRBD2. The germline gives CDR1 ENHRY, CDR2 SYGVKD. Trimming at V came to 0 bases and at J to 5 bases, leaving 4 bases not matched to a gene. The CDR3 is 15 amino acids.

The chain carries TRBV10-3 and TRBJ1-5, with D unresolved. The CDR3 length is 12 residues. The germline CDR1 and CDR2 sequences are ENHRY and SYGVKD. The germline V and J ends were trimmed by 10 bases and 3 bases, with 10 bases remaining between them. The CDR3 is CATKPPNQPQHF. DNA of the CDR3: TGTGCCACCAAACCACCCAATCAGCCCCAGCATTTT.

The chain's CDR3 is CASSRQPAAGELFF. The CDR3 DNA sequence: TGCGCCAGCAGCCGACAGCCAGCGGCCGGGGAGCTGTTTTTT. V usage is TRBV4-1 and J usage is TRBJ2-2; perhaps D is TRBD1 or TRBD2 (5 bases each). Germline V gives CDR1 MGHRA, CDR2 YSYEKL. CDR3 length: 14 residues. Trimming took off 4 bases at V and 6 bases at J, with 12 bases between the two ends.

The chain links TRBV6-6 to TRBJ1-2, with a possible D match to TRBD1 (5 bases). With 6 bases removed from V and 3 bases from J, the gap between germline ends came to 11 bases. Germline loops: CDR1 MNHNY, CDR2 SVGAGI (reference sequence). There are 13 residues in the CDR3. CDR3 in amino acids: CASRETEYYGYTF. In nucleotides, the CDR3 is TGTGCCAGCAGAGAGACAGAATACTATGGCTACACCTTC.

This clonotype was seen a few times. The chain joins TRBV3-1 to TRBJ1-4, with D tentatively TRBD1 (6 bases). V shed 0 bases and J shed 12 bases, with 17 bases lying between them. The germline V gene encodes CDR1 LGHDT and CDR2 YNNKEL (reference sequence). The CDR3 spans 15 residues. The CDR3 here is CASSQDGTLSGELFF. For the CDR3, the DNA is TGTGCCAGCAGCCAAGATGGGACACTAAGTGGGGAACTGTTTTTT.

This clonotype has just a few counts. The chain recombines TRBV7-2 with TRBJ2-3; 7 positions agree with TRBD2. Germline values: CDR1 SGHTA, CDR2 FQGNSA. The CDR3 spans 15 residues. The ends lost 5 bases at V and 2 bases at J; junction bases unmatched: 7. The CDR3 is CASSGGVTLTDTQYF. The CDR3 DNA follows: TGTGCCAGCAGCGGGGGGGTCACTCTCACAGATACGCAGTATTTT.

This clonotype was observed a few times. CDR3 DNA sequence: TGTGCCAGCAGTCTACTAGGGGGGCCAGCGGGAGTCAATGAGCAGTTCTTC. This translates into CASSLLGGPAGVNEQFF. This rearrangement joins TRBV12-3 or TRBV12-4 to TRBJ2-1, with 8 bases fitting TRBD2. This CDR3 contains 17 residues. With 5 bases clipped from V and 6 bases from J, the junction kept 15 bases outside the gene matches.

The chain recombines TRBV12-3 or TRBV12-4 with TRBJ2-1; 14 bases are shared with TRBD2. The CDR3 has 14 residues. Unmatched junction bases numbered 5, after V lost 8 bases and J lost 8 bases. The CDR3 DNA is TGTGCCAGCGGACTAGCGGGAGGCCGGGATGAGCAGTTCTTC. It encodes CASGLAGGRDEQFF.

This clonotype was detected only a few times. This chain connects TRBV7-9 to TRBJ1-6; no firm D call. This CDR3 spans 15 amino acids. The germline CDR1 and CDR2 sequences are SEHNR and FQNEAQ (reference sequence). Trimming took 5 bases from V and 7 from J, leaving 15 bases between them. CDR3 region: CASSLQNRENSPLHF. The CDR3 DNA is TGTGCCAGCAGCCTACAAAACCGGGAAAATTCACCCCTCCACTTT.

This chain joins TRBV24-1 and TRBJ2-7; TRBD2 matches at 10 bases. This CDR3 is 17 amino acids long. Per germline, CDR1 KGHDR and CDR2 SFDVKD. The V gene end was trimmed by 4 bases and the J gene end by 7 bases; junction bases not matched to a gene: 15. The DNA of the CDR3 is TGTGCCACCAGTGACCCTCCTAGCGGGGGAACTAACAATGAGCAGTACTTC. Protein sequence: CATSDPPSGGTNNEQYF.

As concerns this clonotype: This may stem from a read error, because a much larger clone lies one nucleotide away. V and J are TRBV6-5 and TRBJ1-2; D not certain. The V gene's germline CDR1 is MNHEY and CDR2 SVGAGI. The CDR3 has 14 amino acids. The chain's CDR3 is CAGSYSPANYGYTF. As DNA, the CDR3 is TGTGCCGGCAGTTACTCCCCAGCTAACTATGGCTACACCTTC.

This clonotype turned up a few times. The CDR3 loop reads CASRWTSGDNEQYF. Written as DNA, the CDR3 is TGTGCCAGCAGGTGGACTAGTGGGGACAATGAGCAGTACTTC. The chain carries TRBV2 and TRBJ2-7; the D gene is possibly TRBD2 (7 bases). Trimming took 6 bases from V and 7 from J, leaving 19 bases between them. This CDR3 contains 14 residues. CDR1 and CDR2 (germline): SNHLY, FYNNEI.

The sample holds a few counts of this clonotype. In DNA, the CDR3 is TGCAGCGTTGAACCCAGGACAGGGGGCTATGGCTACACCTTC. It translates to CSVEPRTGGYGYTF. The chain is built from TRBV29-1 and TRBJ1-2; 10 bases agree with TRBD1. The J segment lost 4 bases and the V segment lost 2 bases, leaving 4 bases of the junction unmatched. The CDR3 is made up of 14 amino acids. Germline V gene lookup returns CDR1 SQVTM and CDR2 ANQGSEA.

This clonotype was observed a handful of times. V is TRBV14 and J is TRBJ2-1; 8 positions match TRBD2. Germline V lookup: CDR1 SGHDN, CDR2 FVKESK. CDR3 length: 16 residues. With 4 bases clipped from V and 3 bases from J, the junction kept 8 bases outside the gene matches. DNA for the CDR3: TGTGCCAGCAGCCCGTTTTGGGGACTAGTCTACAATGAGCAGTTCTTC. Translating it yields CASSPFWGLVYNEQFF.

This clonotype was seen a few times. V and J are TRBV20-1 and TRBJ2-7; D might be TRBD2 (6 bases). Germline V gene sequence: CDR1 DFQATT, CDR2 SNEGSKA (reference sequence). The germline V and J ends were trimmed by 1 base and 3 bases, with 10 bases remaining between them. There are 13 residues in the CDR3. CDR3 DNA sequence: TGCAGTGCTAGAGCAGGGAGGAGCTACGAGCAGTACTTC. Translated: CSARAGRSYEQYF.

This clonotype was recorded a few times. J is TRBJ1-5 and V is TRBV5-1; D call uncertain. The germline V gene encodes CDR1 SGHRS and CDR2 YFSETQ. The CDR3 covers 15 residues. V lost 3 bases and J lost 7, with 17 bases in between. This chain's CDR3 is CASSSIQGPAQPQHF. The DNA of the CDR3 is TGCGCCAGCAGCTCGATACAAGGACCAGCACAGCCCCAGCATTTT.

This clonotype was seen more than once but under ten times. The V gene is TRBV4-2, the J gene TRBJ2-1; TRBD2 matches 10 bases. V was pared by 5 bases and J by 5 bases, with 3 bases of the junction left unmatched. This CDR3 comprises 14 residues. Looked up from germline, CDR1 is LGHNA and CDR2 is YNFKEQ. The CDR3 spells CASSVSGGNNEQFF. CDR3 nucleotides: TGTGCCAGCAGCGTTAGCGGGGGGAACAATGAGCAGTTCTTC.

The rearrangement uses TRBV19 and TRBJ2-7; D uncertain. The CDR3 loop spans 14 amino acids. Germline lookup yields CDR1 LNHDA and CDR2 SQIVND (reference sequence). V was cut by 5 bases and J by 5 bases, with 16 bases left in between. The CDR3 nucleotides read TGTGCCAGTAGTCCCTCGAGTTGGATCGACGAGCAGTACTTC. The encoded protein is CASSPSSWIDEQYF.

The chain is built from TRBV11-2 and TRBJ2-5; D ambiguous. The DNA end is a closer match to TRBJ2-7, so the J assignment may be wrong. Germline CDR1 reads SGHAT; CDR2 reads FQNNGV. This CDR3 has 12 residues. CDR3 residues: CASSLVPTEQYF. The CDR3 nucleotides read TGTGCCAGCAGCTTAGTACCCACCGAGCAGTACTTC.

The chain recombines TRBV5-1 with TRBJ2-5, with unresolved D. The germline V gene has CDR1 SGHRS and CDR2 YFSETQ. The CDR3 is 11 amino acids. Between the trimmed V and J ends, which lost 0 bases and 7 bases, there was a span of 4 bases. Here the CDR3 reads CASSLGRTQYF. In DNA form, the CDR3 reads TGCGCCAGCAGCTTGGGCAGGACCCAGTACTTC. The whole variable domain, remainder taken from reference TRBV5-1 and TRBJ2-5, is KAGVTQTPRYLIKTRGQQVTLSCSPISGHRSVSWYQQTPGQGLQFLFEYFSETQRNKGNFPGRFSGRQFSNSRSEMNVSTLELGDSALYLCASSLGRTQYFGPGTRLLVL.

This chain links TRBV24-1 with TRBJ1-4; D not resolved. Germline V gives CDR1 KGHDR, CDR2 SFDVKD. V was trimmed by 2 bases and J by 8 bases, leaving 11 bases between them. The CDR3 totals 14 residues. The chain's CDR3 is CATSDSYKSEKLFF. The CDR3, as DNA: TGTGCCACCAGTGATTCCTACAAATCCGAAAAACTGTTTTTT.

V usage is TRBV5-1 and J usage is TRBJ1-4; 8 positions agree with TRBD1. This CDR3 is built from 15 residues. The germline CDR1 and CDR2 sequences are SGHRS and YFSETQ. With 4 bases clipped from V and 8 bases from J, the junction kept 10 bases outside the gene matches. In nucleotides, the CDR3 is TGCGCCAGCAGCGGGATCAGGGGGCGCGGCGAAAAACTGTTTTTT. Amino acid sequence: CASSGIRGRGEKLFF.

The V gene is TRBV20-1, the J gene TRBJ1-5; D may be TRBD1 (6 bases). Germline V CDR1 and CDR2: DFQATT, SNEGSKA (reference sequence). The CDR3 length is 14 residues. The germline V and J ends were trimmed by 5 bases and 0 bases, with 11 bases remaining between them. CDR3 DNA: TGCAGTGCTGGGGGCGGTTTTAGCAATCAGCCCCAGCATTTT. It is translated as CSAGGGFSNQPQHF.

Many counts were recorded for this clonotype. The V call is TRBV3-1, the J call TRBJ2-3; TRBD2 is a possible D gene (6 bases). Germline CDR1 reads LGHDT; CDR2 reads YNNKEL (reference sequence). The CDR3 is 15 residues long. V was cut by 2 bases and J by 4 bases, with 13 bases left in between. This chain's CDR3 is CASSQTSRNADTQYF. CDR3 nucleotide sequence: TGTGCCAGCAGCCAAACTAGCAGAAACGCAGATACGCAGTATTTT.

This clonotype was observed a few times. This rearrangement joins TRBV7-2 to TRBJ2-1, with 10 bases matching TRBD2. The length of the CDR3 is 16 residues. CDR1 and CDR2 (germline): SGHTA, FQGNSA. The ends lost 4 bases at V and 2 bases at J; junction bases unmatched: 5. This CDR3 is CASSSTGTSAYNEQFF. The CDR3 DNA is TGTGCCAGCAGCTCGACGGGGACTAGCGCCTACAATGAGCAGTTCTTC. Combining the CDR3 with reference TRBV7-2 and TRBJ2-1 gives the whole variable domain GAGVSQSPSNKVTEKGKDVELRCDPISGHTALYWYRQSLGQGLEFLIYFQGNSAPDKSGLPSDRFSAERTGGSVSTLTIQRTQQEDSAVYLCASSSTGTSAYNEQFFGPGTRLTVL.

Points on this clonotype: The junction departs from the called germline gene at one end, perhaps through a read error. The gene calls are TRBV25-1 and TRBJ1-1, with D unclear. The germline gives CDR1 MGHDK, CDR2 SYGVNS. This CDR3 comprises 15 residues. DNA of the CDR3: TGTGCCAGCAGTGAATTGGCCAGGACGAACACTGAAGTTTTCTTT. Translating gives CASSELARTNTEVFF.

The table lists this clonotype with a few counts. Sequence at one end of the junction differs from germline and may be a read error. The V and J genes are TRBV7-7 and TRBJ2-3; 10 bases are shared with TRBD1. The V gene's germline CDR1 is SSHAT and CDR2 FNYEAQ (reference sequence). The CDR3 spans 21 residues. The CDR3 reads CASSSRVPGQGSRFSTDTQYF. In DNA form, the CDR3 reads TGTGCTAGCAGCTCTAGGGTCCCGGGACAGGGGTCGCGGTTCAGCACAGATACGCAGTATTTT.